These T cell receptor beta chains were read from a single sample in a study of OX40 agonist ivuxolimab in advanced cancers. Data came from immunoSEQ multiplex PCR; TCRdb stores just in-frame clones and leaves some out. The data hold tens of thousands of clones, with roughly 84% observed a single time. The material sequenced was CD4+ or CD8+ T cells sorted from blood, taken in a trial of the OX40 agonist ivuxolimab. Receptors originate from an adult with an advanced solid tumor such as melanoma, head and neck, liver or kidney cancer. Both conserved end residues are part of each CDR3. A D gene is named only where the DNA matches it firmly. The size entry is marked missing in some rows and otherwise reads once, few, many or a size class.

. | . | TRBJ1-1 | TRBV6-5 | TGTGCCAGCAGTTATCAACAGGGATTTAACACTGAAGCTTTCTTT | CASSYQQGFNTEAFF
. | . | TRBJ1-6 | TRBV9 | TGTGCCAGCAGCGTAGGTAGGCCAGGGACAATGTATTCACCCCTCCACTTT | CASSVGRPGTMYSPLHF
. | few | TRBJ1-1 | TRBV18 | TGTGCCAGCTCACCACGGTGGCAGGAGGGCACTGAAGCTTTCTTT | CASSPRWQEGTEAFF
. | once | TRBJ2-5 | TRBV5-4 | TGTGCCAGCAGCTTGGGGATGGGTAGCGACGAGACCCAGTACTTC | CASSLGMGSDETQYF
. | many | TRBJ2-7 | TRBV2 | TGTGCCAGCAGTGCAACAGGGTTAGGGGGGTGGGAGCAGTACTTC | CASSATGLGGWEQYF
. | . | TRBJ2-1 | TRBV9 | TGTGCCAGCAGCGTAGACCACAGGGCCCCGGTGGTTGAGCAGTTCTTC | CASSVDHRAPVVEQFF
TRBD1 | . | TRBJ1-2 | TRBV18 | TGTGCCAGCTCACAACGGATAGACAGGGTGGGTGATGGCTACACCTTC | CASSQRIDRVGDGYTF
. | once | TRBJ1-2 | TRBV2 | TGTGCCAGCAGTAGGGACGGAAATTTTAACTATGGCTACACCTTC | CASSRDGNFNYGYTF
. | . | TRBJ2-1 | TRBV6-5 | TGTGCCAGCAGTCCCTACTTGCACAATGAGCAGTTCTTC | CASSPYLHNEQFF
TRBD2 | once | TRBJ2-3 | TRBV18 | TGTGCCAGCTCCCCAGCGGGGAACACAGATACGCAGTATTTT | CASSPAGNTDTQYF
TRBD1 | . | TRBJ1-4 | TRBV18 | TGTGCCAGCTCACCACCGGGACAGGGGGGAGAAAAACTGTTTTTT | CASSPPGQGGEKLFF
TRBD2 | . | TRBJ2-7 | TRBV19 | TGTGCCAGTAGCCCTAGCGGAAGATCGAGCTCCTACGAGCAGTACTTC | CASSPSGRSSSYEQYF